This is a list of T cell receptor beta chains from one sample in a study of T cell repertoires in aging, cancer and after chemotherapy. Each CDR3 protein is one row after TCRdb ran MiXCR on the multiplex PCR reads. In the table there are 1,500 to 2,000 distinct CDR3 sequences, 20% to 25% of which are singletons. The sequenced sample consisted of blood. All receptors derive from a human donor with a solid tumor. CDR3s include the opening cysteine and the closing phenylalanine or tryptophan. A D gene is named only where the DNA matches it firmly. Size values are once, few and many counts, or a class for expanded clones, and some rows have none.

CASSFTGSGNTEAFF	TGTGCCAGCAGTTTCACAGGGAGCGGTAACACTGAAGCTTTCTTT	.	TRBV12-3/TRBV12-4	TRBJ1-1	few
CSARGRERGYTF	TGCAGTGCTAGGGGCAGAGAGCGAGGCTACACCTTC	.	TRBV20-1	TRBJ1-2	.
CASSHRVPPETQYF	TGTGCCAGCAGCCACAGGGTTCCCCCAGAGACCCAGTACTTC	.	TRBV7-6	TRBJ2-5	.
CASSGEFNQPQHF	TGTGCCAGCAGTGGTGAATTTAACCAGCCCCAGCATTTT	.	TRBV6-1	TRBJ1-5	few
CSARGWTTNQPQHF	TGCAGTGCTAGAGGTTGGACGACGAATCAGCCCCAGCATTTT	.	TRBV20-1	TRBJ1-5	few
CASRGSAANPPLHF	TGTGCCAGCAGGGGTTCGGCTGCTAATCCACCCCTCCACTTT	.	TRBV28	TRBJ1-6	.
CASSFPDVGTRKPGELFF	TGTGCCAGTAGCTTCCCGGACGTCGGGACTAGAAAACCCGGGGAGCTGTTTTTT	TRBD2	TRBV19	TRBJ2-2	few
CASSRGTSGSYEQYF	TGTGCCAGCAGCCGCGGGACTAGCGGTTCCTACGAGCAGTACTTC	TRBD2	TRBV5-4	TRBJ2-7	.
CASSYWLRQLTDTQYF	TGTGCCAGCAGTTACTGGCTCCGCCAGCTCACAGATACGCAGTATTTT	.	TRBV6-2/TRBV6-3	TRBJ2-3	large
CSARDRRGDYEQYF	TGCAGTGCTAGAGATCGGCGTGGGGACTACGAGCAGTACTTC	.	TRBV20-1	TRBJ2-7	.
CASSSMTSGGEAYEQYF	TGTGCCAGCAGTTCCATGACTAGCGGAGGGGAGGCCTACGAGCAGTACTTC	TRBD2	TRBV28	TRBJ2-7	few
CASSQAPPGPGWEKLFF	TGTGCCAGCAGCCAAGCCCCTCCGGGACCCGGCTGGGAAAAACTGTTTTTT	.	TRBV4-2	TRBJ1-4	few
CASSSGAGGMNEQFF	TGTGCCAGCAGCTCCGGAGCGGGGGGAATGAATGAGCAGTTCTTC	TRBD2	TRBV7-2	TRBJ2-1	medium-sized
CALAGQGNQPQHF	TGTGCCCTCGCGGGCCAGGGCAATCAGCCCCAGCATTTT	.	TRBV30	TRBJ1-5	medium-sized
CASSLERIGGTEAFF	TGCGCCAGCAGCTTGGAAAGGATAGGGGGAACTGAAGCTTTCTTT	.	TRBV5-1	TRBJ1-1	.
CSGGGSYNEQFF	TGCAGCGGTGGGGGCTCCTACAATGAGCAGTTCTTC	.	TRBV29-1	TRBJ2-1	large
CASSFQGNYEQYF	TGTGCCAGCAGCTTCCAGGGAAACTACGAGCAGTACTTC	.	TRBV5-8	TRBJ2-7	.
CASSSRTGVNYEQYF	TGTGCCAGCAGTTCCCGGACAGGGGTCAACTACGAGCAGTACTTC	TRBD1	TRBV27	TRBJ2-7	hyperexpanded
CASIGAGDTQYF	TGTGCCAGCATAGGGGCAGGAGATACGCAGTATTTT	.	TRBV27	TRBJ2-3	medium-sized
CATSEANTEAFF	TGTGCCACCAGTGAAGCAAACACTGAAGCTTTCTTT	.	TRBV24-1	TRBJ1-1	.
CSARASSGSDTQYF	TGCAGTGCTAGAGCGTCTAGCGGGTCAGATACGCAGTATTTT	TRBD2	TRBV20-1	TRBJ2-3	.
CVSKGPAEANEQFF	TGTGTTAGTAAGGGGCCTGCGGAGGCCAATGAGCAGTTCTTC	.	TRBV19	TRBJ2-1	once
CASSLGLAGQRYNEQLF	TGTGCCAGTAGTTTGGGACTAGCGGGACAGAGGTACAATGAGCAGCTCTTC	TRBD2	TRBV19	TRBJ2-1	.
CASRYRASSNQPQNF	TGTGCCAGCAGGTACAGGGCCTCTAGCAATCAGCCCCAGAATTTT	.	TRBV28	TRBJ1-5	.
CATRLENSPLHF	TGTGCCACGAGGCTCGAGAATTCACCCCTCCACTTT	.	TRBV28	TRBJ1-6	.
CASSRTGSGETQYF	TGTGCCAGCAGCAGGACAGGTAGTGGGGAGACCCAGTACTTC	TRBD1	TRBV27	TRBJ2-5	few
CASSQREDQPQHF	TGTGCCAGCAGCCAGAGGGAGGATCAGCCCCAGCATTTT	.	TRBV27	TRBJ1-5	few
CASGGIRDTQYF	TGTGCCAGCGGCGGGATCCGGGATACGCAGTATTTT	.	TRBV7-2	TRBJ2-3	medium-sized
CSARGGRGSDTQYF	TGCAGTGCTAGAGGGGGGCGGGGGTCAGATACGCAGTATTTT	.	TRBV20-1	TRBJ2-3	.
CASTLGTGGSEQYF	TGTGCCAGCACCCTAGGGACAGGGGGGAGCGAGCAGTACTTC	TRBD1	TRBV12-3/TRBV12-4	TRBJ2-7	.
CASRPTGQKGEQYF	TGTGCCAGCAGACCGACGGGACAGAAAGGAGAGCAGTACTTC	TRBD1	TRBV7-2	TRBJ2-7	.
CASSQDRETRFGQYF	TGCGCCAGCAGCCAAGATCGAGAGACTCGCTTCGGGCAGTACTTC	.	TRBV7-6	TRBJ2-7	.
CASSLEGLAGGDNEQFF	TGTGCCAGCAGCTTAGAGGGGCTAGCGGGGGGGGACAATGAGCAGTTCTTC	TRBD2	TRBV7-6	TRBJ2-1	.
CASSPGDSYYGYTF	TGTGCCAGCTCACCAGGGGACTCTTACTATGGCTACACCTTC	.	TRBV18	TRBJ1-2	.
CASSRQRTGELFF	TGTGCCAGCAGCCGACAACGCACCGGGGAGCTGTTTTTT	.	TRBV11-2	TRBJ2-2	few
CASSAQLGETQYF	TGTGCCAGTAGTGCTCAGCTGGGAGAGACCCAGTACTTC	.	TRBV19	TRBJ2-5	few
CSAAPSDGTDTQYF	TGCAGTGCTGCCCCCAGCGACGGCACAGATACGCAGTATTTT	.	TRBV20-1	TRBJ2-3	few
CSARDRQGATANEKLFF	TGCAGTGCTAGAGATAGGCAGGGGGCTACAGCGAATGAAAAACTGTTTTTT	TRBD1	TRBV20-1	TRBJ1-4	few
CASSFSQNNQPQHF	TGTGCCAGCAGCTTTTCACAGAACAATCAGCCCCAGCATTTT	.	TRBV5-6	TRBJ1-5	.
CASSLSWVYSNQPQHF	TGTGCCAGCAGTTTATCGTGGGTCTATAGCAATCAGCCCCAGCATTTT	.	TRBV27	TRBJ1-5	.